The subject of this entry is one TCR beta chain. Its specificity is not known. The sample originates from a study of shared clonotypes between healthy human individuals. The wider study: Every donor yielded three CD4 naive, three CD4 memory, two CD8 naive and one CD8 memory plate. Regarding the study as a whole: Clonotypes which were not shared had lower generation probabilities than clonotypes that all four donors shared. Rarefaction gave evidence that sorted-subset sequencing remained incomplete despite large depth.

V was pared by 4 bases and J by 0 bases, with 10 bases between. The CDR3 extends over 14 amino acids. Germline V gene sequence: CDR1 KGHSH, CDR2 LQKENI. Splitting of each subset's genomic DNA was done evenly across several immunoSEQ plates. Assay used: immunoSEQ multiplex PCR; TCRdb lists only in-frame clones, some missing. The sample contains about 2 million clones, 85% to 95% of which appear only once. J is TRBJ2-7 and V is TRBV18; possibly TRBD2 for D (5 bases). The sequence was obtained from a man aged 18 to 30 in good health. Source material: naive CD4+ T cells sorted from blood. The subset: CD45RA+ positively selected. As DNA, the CDR3 is TGTGCCAGCTCACGTGAGGGTGGCTCCTACGAGCAGTACTTC. Translation: CASSREGGSYEQYF.